This T cell receptor beta chain was observed in a study of T cell responses to AZD1222 COVID-19 vaccine. Measured with immunoSEQ multiplex PCR; TCRdb has only the in-frame clones, and not every one. The sample has more than 85,000 clones, roughly 87% seen once; the top ten hold 35% to 45%. The CDR3 is 15 amino acids. The germline V and J ends were trimmed by 0 bases and 5 bases, with 14 bases remaining between them. Germline CDR1 GTSNPN, CDR2 SVGIG (reference sequence). Both about-4-week and about-12-week second-dose recipients were combined. The source is an adult who received the AZD1222 COVID-19 vaccine. The chain couples TRBV30 to TRBJ1-5, with D possibly matching TRBD1 (6 bases). Sample: peripheral blood, taken 28 days after the second AZD1222 dose. The CDR3 loop is CAWSVQGTRHQPQHF. CDR3 DNA sequence: TGTGCCTGGAGTGTACAAGGGACACGCCATCAGCCCCAGCATTTT.